This T cell receptor (beta chain) is from a study of cytomegalovirus exposure and HLA in healthy donors. Use of 60 Vbeta and 13 Jbeta primers characterized the PCR. The method was immunoSEQ multiplex PCR; TCRdb's version includes in-frame clones alone and lacks a portion of them. Counted here are about 57,000 clones, 83% occurring once; the ten biggest clones make up roughly 4%. The CDR3 runs 15 residues. CDR1 SGHVS and CDR2 FQNEAQ come from the germline V gene. The trim removed 5 bases at V and 0 bases at J, leaving 3 bases unmatched. The receptor's source is a man aged 30-40 years in good health and CMV-seronegative. The chain combines TRBV7-8 with TRBJ2-7; TRBD2 aligns across 11 bases. The sequencing sample was made of PBMCs. CDR3 protein: CASSPGLAGSYEQYF. The CDR3 region has the DNA TGTGCCAGCAGCCCAGGACTAGCGGGCTCCTACGAGCAGTACTTC.